A selection of T cell receptor beta chains follows, all from one sample in a study of T-cell memory formation after mild COVID-19. TCRdb analysed the 5' RACE reads with MiXCR anew, one entry per CDR3 protein. Of approximately 42,000 distinct CDR3 sequences in the sample, about 6.8% are singletons; the top ten hold roughly 0.79%. Sequenced: PBMCs or a T cell subset sorted from them (not recorded which). These receptors were collected from an adult who had mild COVID-19 (a few samples of this study predate the infection). Cell type and time point are not known. The CDR3 runs from the conserved cysteine through the conserved F or W. Rows give clone size only sometimes, using once, few, many, or a class for an expanded clone.

V gene	clone size	CDR3 protein
TRBV7-2	many	CASSSPGLAGGLYEQFF
TRBV9	.	CASSVEGGRSYEQYF
TRBV7-2	many	CASSTRQGRSEQYF
TRBV20-1	.	CSARAVARVNTAAFF
TRBV5-6	many	CASSRPSTEAFF
TRBV7-3	.	CASSSPGGAKNIQYF
TRBV5-5	many	CASSLTGARSYEQYF
TRBV7-2	many	CASSLEDRPSSYNEQFF
TRBV5-1	.	CASSLAVSSGRKGNEQFF
TRBV4-1	few	CASSQPTGGPYGYTF
TRBV5-6	many	CASSLLAVTSAQTGETQYF
TRBV2	few	CASTLGQGKGYTF
TRBV5-6	.	CASSSDGRVLTGQYF
TRBV3-1	few	CASSQAGAADTQYF
TRBV24-1	many	CATTDGETQYF
TRBV5-1	.	CASSLSQGATEAFF
TRBV2	.	CASRVGTGGTDTQYF
TRBV24-1	many	CATSSVGLAGRWKETQYF